The TCR beta chain under discussion was sequenced for a study of identical twins. TCRdb recomputed calls from the 5' RACE reads with MiXCR, one row per CDR3 protein. The data hold more than 400,000 distinct CDR3 sequences, with approximately 14% observed a single time. From germline, CDR1 is DFQATT and CDR2 SNEGSKA (reference sequence). The CDR3 has 17 amino acids. V shed 3 bases and J 5 bases; nucleotides not matched to a gene: 13. The same specimen was also included in a second study, on yellow fever vaccine responses in identical twins.

The TCR comes from a woman aged 18 to 35 in good health. The sample consisted of CD4+ T cells sorted from blood. The chain has TRBV20-1 and TRBJ2-1, with TRBD2 matching 10 bases. In DNA form, the CDR3 reads TGCAGTGCTAGGGTCCTTCGACTAGCGGGTGGGAACAATGAGCAGTTCTTC. Translating it yields CSARVLRLAGGNNEQFF.